Reported below is one TCR beta chain. Its antigen is still unknown. A much larger clone lies one base from this, so it may be a read error. Each CDR3 protein is one row after TCRdb ran MiXCR on the PCR reads. The sample has fewer than 45,000 distinct CDR3 sequences, under 20% seen once. This specimen belongs to a study of molecular identifiers for immune sequencing clone quantification. Study-level results: A shared barcode on identical TCR molecules could lead to underestimated sizes for highly expanded clones.

Germline V gene data show CDR1 as DFQATT and CDR2 as SNEGSKA (reference sequence). This CDR3 comprises 12 residues. CD8+CD4-CCR7+CD45RA+ sorting gave the naive CD8 T cells. The chain recombines TRBV20-1 with TRBJ2-7, with a possible D match to TRBD2 (5 bases). Input material: naive CD8+ T cells from blood, with Jurkat cell RNA spiked in. The subset here: FACS-sorted CD8+CD4-CCR7+CD45RA+ naive T cells. This TCR was sampled from a human donor in good health. Some libraries in this study had Jurkat cell RNA spiked in. The CDR3 sequence: CSAREDSYEQHF. Here the CDR3 DNA reads TGCAGTGCTAGGGAGGACTCCTACGAGCAGCACTTC.